The clone carrying this T cell receptor beta chain appeared many times. It was RNA transcripts that yielded the amplified TCR beta CDR3 regions. The TCR CDR3 first-round RT-PCR relied on the HTBI primer set. Each CDR3 protein is one row after TCRdb ran MiXCR on the multiplex PCR reads. The repertoire holds around 340,000 distinct CDR3 sequences, with 20% to 25% as singletons. Orbital computed tomography, thyroid ultrasound, serum thyroxine and TRAb, and clinical symptoms together informed the diagnoses. This specimen belongs to a study of T cells in Graves' hyperthyroidism and ophthalmopathy. This CDR3 region has 15 residues. Per germline, CDR1 SGHAT and CDR2 FQNNGV. The V and J ends lost 1 base and 7 bases, in that order; junction bases with no gene match: 4.

The TCR originated in a woman between 50 and 59 years old with Graves' hyperthyroidism. This chain links TRBV11-2 with TRBJ1-6; 7 nucleotides align to TRBD1. Material: blood. CDR3 bases: TGTGCCAGCAGCTTAGCCCCAGGGGGAAATTCACCCCTCCACTTT. This encodes CASSLAPGGNSPLHF.